The TCR beta chain under discussion was sequenced for a study of cytomegalovirus exposure and HLA in healthy donors. Overall study: HLA-typed donors were the source of around 80 million unique TCRs, which an early data release held.

Overall study results and limits: With later analysis, a missense DCLRE1C variant became linked to TCR beta V- and J-gene trimming.

60 Vbeta and 13 Jbeta primers were used in PCR. Original processing notes: Approximately 73 million unique TCR beta chains, 9 million to 12 million shared, were counted in a later analysis. Sequencing used immunoSEQ multiplex PCR; TCRdb keeps in-frame clones, though not all of them. V, J and clone size were drawn from that table, and D and trimming were deduced from the DNA. The sample yields tens of thousands of clones, about 71% seen once. The ends lost 3 bases at V and 1 base at J; junction bases unmatched: 3. The CDR3 has 14 residues. Germline values: CDR1 WSHSY, CDR2 SAAADI. As concerns this clone: Antigen unknown.

This TCR derives from a woman in her forties or fifties in good health and CMV-seropositive. Source material: PBMCs. The chain joins TRBV10-2 to TRBJ2-7; the match to TRBD1 covers 7 bases. CDR3 sequence: CASSEGRGSYEQYF. In DNA, the CDR3 is TGCGCCAGCAGTGAAGGCAGGGGGTCCTACGAGCAGTACTTC.